This is a list of T cell receptor beta chains from one sample in a study of blood T cells in healthy people across ages. One entry per CDR3 protein results from TCRdb running MiXCR on the 5' RACE reads. Of roughly 930,000 distinct CDR3 sequences listed, around 48% were seen once; the top ten hold about an eighth. The sample consisted of blood. Receptors were obtained from a man younger than 40 in good health. Both conserved end residues are part of each CDR3. A D gene is named only where the DNA matches it firmly. Size is stated for part of the rows, as once, few or many counts, or as a class when the clone is expanded.

cdr3_aa cdr3_nt j_call clone_size v_call d_call cdr3_length
CASSLVQGLGGFTDTQYF TGTGCCAGCAGCTTAGTGCAAGGACTGGGAGGATTCACAGATACGCAGTATTTT TRBJ2-3 few TRBV7-2 . 18
CASSLRGPQETQYF TGTGCCAGCAGTTTACGCGGACCCCAAGAGACCCAGTACTTC TRBJ2-5 few TRBV12-3/TRBV12-4 . 14
CASSGATDRVGETQYF TGTGCCAGCAGCGGAGCTACGGACAGGGTTGGTGAGACCCAGTACTTC TRBJ2-5 . TRBV9 TRBD1 16
CASSDGTVAKNIQYF TGTGCCAGCAGTGATGGTACGGTAGCCAAAAACATTCAGTACTTC TRBJ2-4 . TRBV25-1 . 15
CASSQASGDGYTF TGTGCCAGCAGCCAAGCTTCAGGGGATGGCTACACCTTC TRBJ1-2 . TRBV3-1 . 13
CASSSGVVSTDTQYF TGTGCCAGCAGTTCCGGGGTAGTTAGCACAGATACGCAGTATTTT TRBJ2-3 . TRBV12-3/TRBV12-4 . 15
CASSSEPGQGSEQYF TGTGCCAGCAGCTCAGAACCGGGACAGGGGTCCGAGCAGTACTTC TRBJ2-7 . TRBV7-2 TRBD1 15
CASLRGGGISYNEQFF TGTGCCAGCTTGAGGGGCGGGGGGATCTCCTACAATGAGCAGTTCTTC TRBJ2-1 . TRBV7-9 TRBD2 16
CASKVLDDNYGYTF TGCGCCAGCAAAGTTTTGGATGATAACTATGGCTACACCTTC TRBJ1-2 many TRBV5-1 . 14
CASSFPPGGNEKLFF TGTGCCAGCAGCTTCCCGCCAGGGGGTAATGAAAAACTGTTTTTT TRBJ1-4 . TRBV13 TRBD1 15
CASSLGQSGANVLTF TGTGCCAGCAGCTTAGGCCAATCTGGGGCCAACGTCCTGACTTTC TRBJ2-6 . TRBV7-2 . 15
CASSQGLEADTQYF TGTGCCAGCAGCCAGGGACTAGAGGCAGATACGCAGTATTTT TRBJ2-3 . TRBV3-1 TRBD2 14
CASSQRGAGRSLSSGYTF TGTGCCAGCAGCCAGCGGGGGGCAGGAAGGTCCCTATCCAGTGGCTACACCTTC TRBJ1-2 many TRBV3-1 . 18
CASRPPTGNNSPLHF TGTGCCAGCAGGCCACCTACAGGGAACAATTCACCCCTCCACTTT TRBJ1-6 . TRBV28 . 15
CASSDWDIFQPQHF TGTGCCAGCAGCGACTGGGACATATTTCAGCCCCAGCATTTT TRBJ1-5 . TRBV7-9 . 14
CASSSRGGGPDTQYF TGTGCCAGCAGCTCCCGAGGAGGGGGCCCAGATACGCAGTATTTT TRBJ2-3 . TRBV7-2 . 15
CSASRRGLVNIQYF TGCAGTGCTAGTAGGCGGGGCCTAGTGAACATTCAGTACTTC TRBJ2-4 . TRBV20-1 . 14
CASSPRTGDGYTF TGTGCCAGCTCACCCCGGACAGGGGATGGCTACACCTTC TRBJ1-2 many TRBV18 TRBD1 13
CATGESYEQYF TGTGCCACCGGGGAATCCTACGAGCAGTACTTC TRBJ2-7 . TRBV24-1 . 11
CASSPTAQGGYNEQFF TGTGCCAGCAGTCCAACTGCCCAGGGAGGCTACAATGAGCAGTTCTTC TRBJ2-1 few TRBV6-4 . 16
CASKWGIEQYF TGTGCCAGCAAGTGGGGAATCGAGCAGTACTTC TRBJ2-7 few TRBV7-2 . 11
CASSLLENTEAFF TGTGCCAGCAGTTTATTAGAGAACACTGAAGCTTTCTTT TRBJ1-1 few TRBV12-3/TRBV12-4 . 13
CASSWGRQAQHF TGTGCCAGCAGTTGGGGACGCCAGGCCCAGCATTTT TRBJ1-5 . TRBV6-2/TRBV6-3 . 12
CASTSGAFEQYF TGTGCCAGCACCTCCGGTGCCTTCGAGCAGTACTTC TRBJ2-7 few TRBV28 . 12
CASSALQGAEAFF TGTGCCAGCAGCGCCCTACAGGGGGCTGAAGCTTTCTTT TRBJ1-1 . TRBV9 TRBD1 13
CASSPMTVNTEAFF TGTGCCAGCTCACCAATGACAGTGAACACTGAAGCTTTCTTT TRBJ1-1 . TRBV18 . 14
CASSLVEGSYEQYF TGTGCCAGCAGTTTAGTCGAGGGTAGCTACGAGCAGTACTTC TRBJ2-7 many TRBV7-2 . 14
CASSDTARYEQYF TGTGCCAGCAGTGACACAGCAAGGTACGAGCAGTACTTC TRBJ2-7 . TRBV6-5 . 13
CAISTANYGYTF TGTGCTATCAGCACAGCGAACTATGGCTACACCTTC TRBJ1-2 few TRBV10-3 . 12
CVSSGLAGGTDTQYF TGCGTCAGCAGCGGACTAGCGGGGGGCACAGATACGCAGTATTTT TRBJ2-3 . TRBV5-1 TRBD2 15
CAISEALSSTDTQYF TGTGCCATCAGTGAGGCACTTTCTAGCACAGATACGCAGTATTTT TRBJ2-3 . TRBV10-3 . 15
CASSYSKQAYGYTF TGTGCCAGCAGTTACTCGAAACAGGCGTATGGCTACACCTTC TRBJ1-2 . TRBV6-5 . 14
CASSQDGTGFQPQHF TGCGCCAGCAGCCAAGACGGGACAGGGTTTCAGCCCCAGCATTTT TRBJ1-5 . TRBV4-1 TRBD1 15
CASSSERNTEAFF TGTGCCAGCAGCTCCGAACGAAACACTGAAGCTTTCTTT TRBJ1-1 . TRBV7-6 . 13
CSARALGLAEETQYF TGCAGTGCTAGAGCCCTGGGACTAGCGGAAGAGACCCAGTACTTC TRBJ2-5 . TRBV20-1 TRBD2 15
CASSLRERPAQFF TGTGCCAGCAGCCTTAGGGAAAGGCCTGCCCAGTTCTTC TRBJ2-1 . TRBV7-9 . 13
CASSFSLTSGGVYEQFF TGTGCCAGCAGTTTCTCCCTGACTAGCGGGGGGGTTTATGAGCAGTTCTTC TRBJ2-1 few TRBV6-2/TRBV6-3 TRBD2 17
CSARDPIAGPSTDTQYF TGCAGTGCTAGAGACCCTATAGCGGGGCCAAGCACAGATACGCAGTATTTT TRBJ2-3 . TRBV20-1 TRBD2 17
CASSVDVTPNTEAFF TGTGCCAGCAGCGTAGATGTGACGCCGAACACTGAAGCTTTCTTT TRBJ1-1 . TRBV9 . 15
CASSPRGQGSFDEQFF TGTGCCAGCAGCCCCAGGGGACAGGGAAGTTTTGATGAGCAGTTCTTC TRBJ2-1 few TRBV7-8 TRBD1 16
CASSLLGDRGITDTQYF TGTGCCAGCAGCCTGTTAGGGGACAGGGGTATCACAGATACGCAGTATTTT TRBJ2-3 . TRBV28 TRBD1 17
CASSQDSRGEQYF TGCGCCAGCAGCCAAGATTCCAGGGGCGAGCAGTACTTC TRBJ2-7 . TRBV4-1 . 13
CAGRERYEQYF TGTGCCGGCAGAGAGAGGTACGAGCAGTACTTC TRBJ2-7 . TRBV28 . 11
CASSLVGAGFNEQFF TGCGCCAGCAGCTTGGTAGGGGCAGGATTCAATGAGCAGTTCTTC TRBJ2-1 . TRBV5-1 . 15
CASSFPGINIQYF TGTGCCAGCAGTTTCCCAGGGATAAACATTCAGTACTTC TRBJ2-4 few TRBV28 . 13
CASSLVAGTNEKLFF TGCGCCAGCAGCTTGGTAGCCGGCACTAATGAAAAACTGTTTTTT TRBJ1-4 . TRBV5-1 . 15
CSANQGAAYEQYF TGCAGTGCAAACCAAGGGGCAGCCTACGAGCAGTACTTC TRBJ2-7 few TRBV20-1 . 13